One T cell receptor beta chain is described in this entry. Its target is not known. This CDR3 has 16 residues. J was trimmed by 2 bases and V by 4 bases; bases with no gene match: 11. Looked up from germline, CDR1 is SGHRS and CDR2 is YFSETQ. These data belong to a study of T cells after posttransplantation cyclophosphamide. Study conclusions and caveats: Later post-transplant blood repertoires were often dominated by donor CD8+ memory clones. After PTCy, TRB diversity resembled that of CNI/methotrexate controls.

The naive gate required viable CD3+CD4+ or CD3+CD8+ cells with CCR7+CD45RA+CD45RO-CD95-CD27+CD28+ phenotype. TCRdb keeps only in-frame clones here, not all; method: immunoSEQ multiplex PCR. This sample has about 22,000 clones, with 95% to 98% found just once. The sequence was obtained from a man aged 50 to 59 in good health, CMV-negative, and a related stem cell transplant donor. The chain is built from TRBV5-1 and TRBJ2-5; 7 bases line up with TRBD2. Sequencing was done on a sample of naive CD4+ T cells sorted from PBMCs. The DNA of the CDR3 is TGCGCCAGCAGCCTAATGGCTAGCGGAGCACAAGAGACCCAGTACTTC. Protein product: CASSLMASGAQETQYF.